The sequence of this T cell receptor beta chain was determined in a study of blood T cell repertoires in COVID-19 (TCRdb year 2020). Notes on the research overall: Collaborator samples came from the United States, Italy and Spain and covered acute and convalescent phases of COVID-19. HLA class I and class II types, where available, came from metadata supplied by the sample provider rather than from assay-based typing. The samples were drawn from two sources: the first 160 participants of the ongoing ImmuneRACE study, and 1,000 to 1,500 subjects contributed by 6 global collaborators. A de-identified subject ID, COVID-19 status, age in years and sex were almost always included in the sample metadata. The repertoires were released in a freely available public database meant as a resource for research on the immune response to SARS-CoV-2. Deeply sampled blood TCRbeta repertoires from subjects exposed to, actively infected with, or recovered from COVID-19 were included in the dataset. The material from the prospective study consisted of cDNA or gDNA derived from T cells, B-cell-depleted T cells, or PBMCs. What the study reported, not specific to this receptor: How much clinical and demographic metadata was included differed by source and by participant, and the metadata was provided uncurated.

Its CDR3 holds 14 amino acids, cysteine through phenylalanine. The DNA shown is the 42-base CDR3, in frame from base 1. V loses 1 base, J loses 4 bases, and the germline ends lie 11 bases apart. Taken from the germline V gene, the CDR1 and CDR2 loops are SGHRS and YFSETQ. TCRbeta CDR3 regions were amplified from genomic DNA by means of the immunoSEQ Assay, a bias-controlled multiplex PCR. From the authors' description of their analysis: Nucleated cell counts per sample were estimated from amplification of reference gene primers within the assay. To quantify the absolute abundance of each unique TCRbeta CDR3 rearrangement, sequence reads were collapsed and filtered. For each sample, productive Simpson clonality was calculated as the square root of Simpson's diversity index across productive rearrangements. The clones in this table, taken by TCRdb from immuneACCESS, are in-frame only. Not every clone is retained; where verified, under half of the shortfall comes from an unresolved V gene, and the cause of the rest is unknown. The V and J calls and clone size are taken from that table; D and trimming were inferred from the DNA. Counted in this sample were a few hundred thousand clones; roughly 88% of them appeared once. Of the sample, 12% is held by the ten largest clones.

In the case of this clone: This clone's antigen is unknown. No per-base quality is available; no much larger clone lies one base away.

Collaborating institutions collected whole blood in K2EDTA tubes following their own protocols. For TCRbeta analysis, collaborators shipped samples in one of three forms: frozen whole blood, isolated PBMCs, or DNA extracted from either of those sample types. Specimen: peripheral blood. The chain is encoded by TRBV5-1 joined to TRBJ1-2, with the identity of the D gene unclear. The sequence came from a man of 80 years or more with acute or convalescent COVID-19. The CDR3 here reads CASSLTPGTYGYTF. The DNA sequence is given as TGCGCCAGCAGCTTGACACCGGGAACCTATGGCTACACCTTC. The CDR3 plus the reference TRBV5-1 and TRBJ1-2 genes for the other parts give the full variable domain: KAGVTQTPRYLIKTRGQQVTLSCSPISGHRSVSWYQQTPGQGLQFLFEYFSETQRNKGNFPGRFSGRQFSNSRSEMNVSTLELGDSALYLCASSLTPGTYGYTFGSGTRLTVV.